Listed below are T cell receptor beta chains from one sample, sequenced in a study of cytomegalovirus exposure and HLA in healthy donors. Clones were sequenced by immunoSEQ multiplex PCR, and TCRdb holds only the in-frame ones, with some missing. Of some 130,000 clones listed, approximately 80% are singletons. Sequenced input: PBMCs. The source of these receptors is a man aged 25 to 45 in good health and CMV-seronegative. Each CDR3 is given with its conserved first and last residue. The D gene is left open where the match is weak. Clone size, where shown, is once, few, many, or a class for clones that have expanded.

v_gene	d_gene	j_gene	len	abundance	CDR3aa	CDR3nt
TRBV30	TRBD1	TRBJ1-3	15	once	CAWRRQGARGNTIYF	TGTGCCTGGAGGCGGCAGGGGGCGAGAGGAAACACCATATATTTT
TRBV10-1	TRBD2	TRBJ2-1	18	NA	CASSPGLAGEGPYNEQFF	TGCGCCAGCAGTCCCGGACTAGCGGGAGAAGGCCCCTACAATGAGCAGTTCTTC
TRBV15	TRBD1	TRBJ1-5	14	NA	CATSTTGARQPQHF	TGTGCCACCAGCACTACAGGGGCAAGGCAGCCCCAGCATTTT
TRBV6-1	TRBD2	TRBJ2-7	14	NA	CASTPSGRGYEQYF	TGTGCCAGCACTCCTAGCGGGAGGGGGTACGAGCAGTACTTC
TRBV27	NA	TRBJ1-4	14	few	CASSTSRLNEKLFF	TGTGCCAGCTCTACGTCCAGACTTAATGAAAAACTGTTTTTT
TRBV6-1	NA	TRBJ1-5	15	NA	CASSDGGPLIQPQHF	TGTGCCAGCAGTGACGGGGGGCCCCTGATTCAGCCCCAGCATTTT
TRBV5-1	TRBD2	TRBJ2-3	18	NA	CASSPGTSGNLRTDTQYF	TGCGCCAGCAGCCCCGGGACTAGCGGAAACCTTCGCACAGATACGCAGTATTTT
TRBV9	NA	TRBJ1-1	15	NA	CASSVARGGGTEAFF	TGTGCCAGCAGCGTAGCCCGAGGGGGGGGCACTGAAGCTTTCTTT
TRBV7-2	NA	TRBJ1-1	14	NA	CASSQGHLNTEAFF	TGTGCCAGCAGCCAGGGACACTTGAACACTGAAGCTTTCTTT
TRBV5-4	TRBD2	TRBJ2-7	15	many	CASSSAGGPAHEQYF	TGTGCCAGCAGCTCAGCGGGAGGGCCTGCCCACGAGCAGTACTTC
TRBV18	NA	TRBJ2-5	13	NA	CASSQSGQETQYF	TGTGCCAGCTCCCAATCGGGCCAAGAGACCCAGTACTTC
TRBV29-1	TRBD1	TRBJ2-1	12	NA	CSARQGNGEQFF	TGCAGCGCACGACAGGGAAATGGGGAGCAGTTCTTC
TRBV13	NA	TRBJ2-7	13	NA	CASKRVSTYEQYF	TGTGCCAGCAAGCGGGTTTCAACCTACGAGCAGTACTTC
TRBV11-2	NA	TRBJ2-5	11	NA	CASSLFKTQYF	TGTGCCAGCAGCTTATTCAAGACCCAGTACTTC
TRBV15	TRBD1	TRBJ1-2	14	few	CATSREDRGYGYTF	TGTGCCACCAGCAGAGAAGACAGGGGGTATGGCTACACCTTC
TRBV2	NA	TRBJ1-2	15	NA	CASRVARVRMSGYTF	TGTGCCAGCAGAGTGGCCAGGGTTCGTATGTCGGGCTACACCTTC
TRBV6-5	NA	TRBJ2-5	14	NA	CASSSPPAAETQYF	TGTGCCAGCAGTTCCCCCCCCGCCGCGGAGACCCAGTACTTC
TRBV11-3	TRBD2	TRBJ2-1	15	once	CASSSRAGGSNEQFF	TGTGCCAGCAGCTCTAGAGCGGGAGGGTCCAATGAGCAGTTCTTC
TRBV7-2	TRBD1	TRBJ2-1	13	NA	CASRPGQGNEQFF	TGTGCCAGCAGGCCGGGACAGGGGAATGAGCAGTTCTTC
TRBV27	TRBD2	TRBJ2-7	12	once	CASSSGLGEQYF	TGTGCCAGCAGTTCGGGACTAGGCGAGCAGTACTTC
TRBV5-1	TRBD1	TRBJ1-2	13	NA	CASSGTGGYGYTF	TGCGCCAGCAGCGGAACAGGGGGCTATGGCTACACCTTC
TRBV10-3	TRBD1	TRBJ1-2	14	NA	CAISRDRENYGYTF	TGTGCCATCAGTCGGGACAGGGAAAACTATGGCTACACCTTC
TRBV2	TRBD1	TRBJ1-3	15	NA	CASSTTGVLANTIYF	TGTGCCAGCAGTACCACAGGGGTTCTAGCAAACACCATATATTTT
TRBV5-4	TRBD1	TRBJ2-7	15	once	CASSLGTGGVYEQYF	TGTGCCAGCAGCTTGGGGACAGGGGGCGTATACGAGCAGTACTTC
TRBV21-1	NA	TRBJ1-3	16	NA	CASSKGPEARGNTIYF	TGTGCCAGCAGCAAAGGCCCGGAGGCGCGGGGAAACACCATATATTTT
TRBV6-4	NA	TRBJ2-2	14	few	CASSDGTPTGELFF	TGTGCCAGCAGTGACGGGACACCCACCGGGGAGCTGTTTTTT
TRBV19	NA	TRBJ2-7	15	NA	CASSISGSSYYEQYF	TGTGCCAGTAGTATATCGGGATCTAGCTACTACGAGCAGTACTTC
TRBV6-5	TRBD1	TRBJ1-1	14	few	CASSPYQGDTEAFF	TGTGCCAGCAGTCCCTACCAGGGGGACACTGAAGCTTTCTTT